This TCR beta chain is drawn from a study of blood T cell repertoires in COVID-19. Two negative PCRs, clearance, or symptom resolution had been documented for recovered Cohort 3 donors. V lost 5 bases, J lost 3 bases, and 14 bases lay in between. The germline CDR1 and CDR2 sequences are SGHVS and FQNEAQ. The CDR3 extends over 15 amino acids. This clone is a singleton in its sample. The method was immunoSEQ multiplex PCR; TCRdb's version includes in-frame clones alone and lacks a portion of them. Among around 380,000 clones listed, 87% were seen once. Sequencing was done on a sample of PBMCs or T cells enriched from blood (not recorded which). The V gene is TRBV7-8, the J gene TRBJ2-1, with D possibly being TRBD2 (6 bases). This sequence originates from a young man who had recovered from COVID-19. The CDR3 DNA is TGTGCCAGCAGCCGAGCGCGGGACTTCTACAATGAGCAGTTCTTC. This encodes CASSRARDFYNEQFF.